This T cell receptor (beta chain) was sequenced for a study of long-term antiretroviral therapy in people with HIV. Study findings and constraints: Those clones which expanded before ART made up the dominant part of the repertoire at all time points. From about 2003 to 2017, blood was obtained, possibly while participants received older ART regimens. Adherence to ART, viral resistance and therapy changes lacked any data.

A note on this clone: Its antigen remains unidentified.

An immunoSEQ assay, version v3.0, was performed at survey level. Profiled with immunoSEQ multiplex PCR; TCRdb holds only in-frame clones, not every one. The data hold roughly 36,000 clones, with 80% to 90% observed a single time. CDR1 is LNHDA and CDR2 is SQIVND in the germline V gene (reference sequence). The CDR3 runs 12 residues. Trimming pared 3 bases from V and 3 bases from J, leaving 3 bases between. The chain uses TRBV19 and TRBJ1-5, with D hard to call. Material: unsorted PBMCs, obtained just over 2.7 years before starting antiretroviral therapy. The receptor was derived from a young woman with HIV. CDR3 residues: CASSIDNQPQHF. As DNA, the CDR3 is TGTGCCAGTAGTATCGACAATCAGCCCCAGCATTTT.